The source of this T cell receptor beta chain is a study of cytomegalovirus exposure and HLA in healthy donors. Notes on the study in general: Beyond CMV serostatus, there was no information to go on about immune exposure. With high specificity and sensitivity, the classifier reportedly diagnosed cytomegalovirus status. An analysis was carried out at a later point. It showed that HLA-associated TCR beta chains were more clonally expanded than equally common non-associated chains. V- and J-gene trimming in TCR beta was tied to a missense DCLRE1C variant by an analysis performed later.

This CDR3 spans 13 amino acids. Per germline, CDR1 GTSNPN and CDR2 SVGIG (reference sequence). Trimming removed 2 bases at V and 4 bases at J, with 10 bases between. PCR primers comprised 60 Vbeta and 13 Jbeta primers. Some clones are missing from TCRdb's copy, which holds only in-frame ones; the method was immunoSEQ multiplex PCR. The table includes some 210,000 clones, around 73% detected once. Note on this clone: The target antigen is unknown.

The chain recombines TRBV30 with TRBJ2-3; TRBD1 might be the D (5 bases). The sequenced material came from PBMCs. This receptor was taken from a male donor in good health and CMV-seronegative. CDR3 nucleotide sequence: TGTGCCTGGAGTCATGGCAGGGCAGATACGCAGTATTTT. Translated: CAWSHGRADTQYF.